This T cell receptor (beta chain) is drawn from a study of memory CD4+ T cells and cytomegalovirus serostatus. Trimming took 0 bases from V and 8 from J, leaving 20 bases between them. This CDR3 region has 16 residues. Germline CDR1 SGHRS, CDR2 YFSETQ. The sort gate was single viable CD3+CD4+CD8-CD45RO+ cells for memory CD4+ T cells. Only one count was recorded for this clone. The repertoire was sequenced with immunoSEQ multiplex PCR; TCRdb's copy has only in-frame clones and lacks some. The repertoire holds about 56,000 clones, with around 76% as singletons. This clonotype was sampled from an adult in good health and CMV-seronegative. Material for sequencing was memory CD4+ T cells from blood. The chain has TRBV5-1 and TRBJ1-2; tentative D call: TRBD1 (6 bases). The CDR3 reads CASSLVQGPVSGGYTF. CDR3 sequence (DNA): TGCGCCAGCAGCTTGGTACAGGGCCCAGTATCCGGAGGCTACACCTTC.